This T cell receptor beta chain was identified during a study of T cells in Graves' hyperthyroidism and ophthalmopathy. The CDR3 is 14 residues long. Germline V CDR1 and CDR2: SGHNT, YENEEA. The V gene lost 1 base and the J gene lost 5 bases, with 10 bases spanning the gap. This clonotype was observed at least ten times. TCR beta CDR3 regions were amplified from RNA transcripts. TCR CDR3 underwent first-round RT-PCR with the HTBI primer set. Using its own MiXCR run on the multiplex PCR reads, TCRdb lists one record per CDR3 protein. The table includes about 480,000 distinct CDR3 sequences, approximately 14% detected once.

V usage is TRBV11-3 and J usage is TRBJ2-3; a weak D match, TRBD1 (6 bases). The specimen sequenced was blood. The TCR was taken from a woman aged 18-30 years with Graves' hyperthyroidism. The CDR3 is CASSLGGGGDTQYF. The CDR3 DNA reads as TGTGCCAGCAGCTTAGGAGGGGGTGGAGATACGCAGTATTTT.